This is a list of T cell receptor beta chains from one sample in a study of T cell clonotyping in hematopoietic cell transplantation. Libraries were prepared by immunoSEQ multiplex PCR; TCRdb keeps only in-frame clonotypes and omits some of them. The top ten hold roughly 0.82% of the sample, which has tens of thousands of clones, 85% to 95% seen once. Sequenced: peripheral blood mononuclear cells. The receptors here all came from a woman between 50 and 59 years old in good health. Some clones in this sample may be carry-over from other donors' samples. The CDR3 runs from the conserved cysteine through the conserved F or W. The D gene is left open where the match is weak. Only part of the rows carry a size: once, few, many, or a class if the clone is expanded.

J: TRBJ2-5; size: -; V: TRBV10-2; D: -; CDR3: CASSTTQETQYF; DNA: TGCGCCAGCAGCACCACGCAAGAGACCCAGTACTTC
J: TRBJ2-3; size: once; V: TRBV7-8; D: -; CDR3: CASSPWDGDTDTQYF; DNA: TGTGCCAGCAGCCCTTGGGACGGAGACACAGATACGCAGTATTTT
J: TRBJ2-3; size: once; V: TRBV7-9; D: TRBD2; CDR3: CASSLLRLAGGHTQYF; DNA: TGTGCCAGCAGCTTACTGAGACTAGCGGGGGGTCATACGCAGTATTTT
J: TRBJ1-1; size: -; V: TRBV11-2; D: -; CDR3: CASSLVRGYTEAFF; DNA: TGTGCCAGCAGCTTAGTGCGGGGCTACACTGAAGCTTTCTTT
J: TRBJ2-3; size: -; V: TRBV7-7; D: -; CDR3: CASSPQGWSDTQYF; DNA: TGTGCCAGCTCCCCACAGGGATGGTCAGATACGCAGTATTTT
J: TRBJ2-5; size: -; V: TRBV11-2; D: -; CDR3: CASSLETQYF; DNA: TGTGCCAGCAGCTTGGAGACCCAGTACTTC
J: TRBJ2-5; size: -; V: TRBV6-1; D: TRBD2; CDR3: CASSEGGGGETQYF; DNA: TGTGCCAGCAGTGAAGGCGGGGGAGGAGAGACCCAGTACTTC
J: TRBJ1-1; size: -; V: TRBV15; D: -; CDR3: CATSVGLNTEAFF; DNA: TGTGCCACCAGCGTGGGGCTGAACACTGAAGCTTTCTTT
J: TRBJ2-7; size: -; V: TRBV7-2; D: -; CDR3: CASTEGGVRAYEQYF; DNA: TGTGCCAGCACCGAAGGGGGGGTGAGGGCCTACGAGCAGTACTTC
J: TRBJ2-7; size: -; V: TRBV19; D: -; CDR3: CASSIEGGYEQYF; DNA: TGTGCCAGTAGTATCGAGGGGGGCTACGAGCAGTACTTC